The present entry profiles one T cell receptor beta chain with its context. In germline, CDR1 is SGHVS, CDR2 FNYEAQ. The V and J ends lost 5 bases and 6 bases, in that order; junction bases with no gene match: 6. CDR3 length: 14 amino acids. This specimen comes from a study of blood T cell repertoires in COVID-19. Looking at the study overall: Collection of acute and convalescent COVID-19 samples took place in the United States, Italy and Spain. Nucleic acid was either cDNA or gDNA, and it came from T cells, B-cell-depleted T cells, or PBMCs.

Original analysis: Reference gene primers were amplified, and this amplification served to estimate nucleated cell counts. Repertoires were generated with immunoSEQ multiplex PCR, while TCRdb's copy carries only in-frame clones and drops some. The V and J calls and clone size are taken from that table; D and trimming were inferred from the DNA. Of over 60,000 clones in the sample, roughly 90% were seen once. This chain links TRBV7-6 with TRBJ2-1; TRBD2 matches 8 bases. Sequencing was carried out using peripheral blood. The origin of this receptor is an elderly woman with active or convalescent COVID-19. This CDR3 reads CASSPTTSGNEQFF. For the CDR3, the DNA is TGTGCCAGCAGCCCGACCACTAGCGGCAATGAGCAGTTCTTC.